This TCR beta chain stems from a study of T cell clonality in common variable immunodeficiency. Whole-study results and caveats: CVID subjects shared fewer TCRbeta clones than healthy controls did.

From germline, CDR1 is LNHDA and CDR2 SQIVND (reference sequence). The V and J ends lost 5 bases and 4 bases respectively, with 15 bases between them. There are 14 residues in the CDR3. The table lists this clone with many counts. Its antigen remains unknown. The missing CDR3 end, 3 residues past where the read stops, is filled in from the germline J gene. Profiled with immunoSEQ multiplex PCR; TCRdb holds only in-frame clones, not every one. The sample has fewer than 70,000 clones, none seen only once. The receptor was isolated from a person aged 18 to 70 in good health. This chain uses TRBV19 with TRBJ2-7, with TRBD1 as a possible D gene (5 bases). The material sequenced was peripheral blood mononuclear cells. The CDR3 loop reads CASSPAAGIYEQYF. Incomplete CDR3 DNA: TGTGCCAGTAGTCCCGCGGCAGGGATATACGAG.